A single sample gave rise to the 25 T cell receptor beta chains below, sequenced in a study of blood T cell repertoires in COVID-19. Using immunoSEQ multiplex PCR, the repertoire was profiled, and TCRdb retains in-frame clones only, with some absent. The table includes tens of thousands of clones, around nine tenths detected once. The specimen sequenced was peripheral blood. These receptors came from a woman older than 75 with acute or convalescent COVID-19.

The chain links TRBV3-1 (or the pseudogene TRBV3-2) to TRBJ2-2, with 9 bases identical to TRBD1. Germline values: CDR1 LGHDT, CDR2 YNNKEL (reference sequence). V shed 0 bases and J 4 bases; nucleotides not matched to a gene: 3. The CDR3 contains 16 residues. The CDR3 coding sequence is TGTGCCAGCAGCCAAGAGGGGACAGGGATCACCGGGGAGCTGTTTTTT. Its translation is CASSQEGTGITGELFF.

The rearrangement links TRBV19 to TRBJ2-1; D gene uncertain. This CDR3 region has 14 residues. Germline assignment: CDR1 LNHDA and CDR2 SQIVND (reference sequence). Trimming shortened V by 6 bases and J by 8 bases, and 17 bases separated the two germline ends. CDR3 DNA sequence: TGTGCCAGTAGGTCAGAACCCGCCCTCCATGAGCAGTTCTTC. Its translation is CASRSEPALHEQFF.

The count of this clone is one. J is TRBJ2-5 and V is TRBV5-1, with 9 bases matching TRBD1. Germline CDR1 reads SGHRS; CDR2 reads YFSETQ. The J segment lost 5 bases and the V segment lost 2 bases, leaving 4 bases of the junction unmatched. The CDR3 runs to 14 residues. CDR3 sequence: CASSFGQGFETQYF. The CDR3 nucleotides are TGCGCCAGCAGCTTCGGACAGGGGTTCGAGACCCAGTACTTC. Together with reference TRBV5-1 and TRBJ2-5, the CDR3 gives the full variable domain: KAGVTQTPRYLIKTRGQQVTLSCSPISGHRSVSWYQQTPGQGLQFLFEYFSETQRNKGNFPGRFSGRQFSNSRSEMNVSTLELGDSALYLCASSFGQGFETQYFGPGTRLLVL.

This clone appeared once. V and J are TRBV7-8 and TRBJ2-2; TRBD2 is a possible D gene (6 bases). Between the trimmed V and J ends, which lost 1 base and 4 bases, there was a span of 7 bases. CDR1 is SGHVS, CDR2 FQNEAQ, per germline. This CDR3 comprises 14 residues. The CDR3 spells CASSLGRGTGELFF. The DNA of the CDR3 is TGTGCCAGCAGCTTAGGGCGGGGCACCGGGGAGCTGTTTTTT.

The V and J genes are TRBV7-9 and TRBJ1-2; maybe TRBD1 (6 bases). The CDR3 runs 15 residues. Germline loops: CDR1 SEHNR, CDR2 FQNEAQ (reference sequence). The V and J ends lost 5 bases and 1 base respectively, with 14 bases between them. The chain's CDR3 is CASSIRDIVNYGYTF. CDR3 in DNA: TGTGCCAGCAGCATCCGGGACATCGTTAACTATGGCTACACCTTC.

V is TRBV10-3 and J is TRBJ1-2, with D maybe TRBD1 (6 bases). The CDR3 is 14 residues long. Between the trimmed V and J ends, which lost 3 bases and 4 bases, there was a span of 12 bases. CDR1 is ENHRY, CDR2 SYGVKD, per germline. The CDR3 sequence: CAISDRQETYGYTF. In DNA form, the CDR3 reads TGTGCCATCAGTGATAGACAGGAGACCTATGGCTACACCTTC.

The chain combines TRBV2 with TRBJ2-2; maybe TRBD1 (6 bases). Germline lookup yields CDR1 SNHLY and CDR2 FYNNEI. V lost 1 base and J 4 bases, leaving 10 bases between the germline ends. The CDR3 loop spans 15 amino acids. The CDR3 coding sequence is TGTGCCAGCAGTGAAGTTGTCAGGGGCACCGGGGAGCTGTTTTTT. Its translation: CASSEVVRGTGELFF.

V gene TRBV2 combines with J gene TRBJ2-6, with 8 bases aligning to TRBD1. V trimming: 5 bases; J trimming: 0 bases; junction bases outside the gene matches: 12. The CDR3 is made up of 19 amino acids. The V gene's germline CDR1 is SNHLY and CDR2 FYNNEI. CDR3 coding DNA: TGTGCCAGCAGTTTCCTCCGGGCAGGGGGCTACTCTGGGGCCAACGTCCTGACTTTC. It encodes CASSFLRAGGYSGANVLTF.

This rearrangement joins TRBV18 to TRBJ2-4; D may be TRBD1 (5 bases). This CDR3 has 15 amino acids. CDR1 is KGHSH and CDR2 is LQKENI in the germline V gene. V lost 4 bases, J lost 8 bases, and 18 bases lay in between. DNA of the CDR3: TGTGCCAGCTCACAGGAAATAAGGGGTACGGACATTCAGTACTTC. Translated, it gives CASSQEIRGTDIQYF.

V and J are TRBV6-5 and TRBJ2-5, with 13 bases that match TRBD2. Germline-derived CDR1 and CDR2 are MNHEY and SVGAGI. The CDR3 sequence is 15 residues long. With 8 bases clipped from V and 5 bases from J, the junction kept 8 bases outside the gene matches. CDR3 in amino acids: CASGLTSGGWETQYF. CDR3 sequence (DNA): TGTGCCAGCGGGTTGACTAGCGGGGGGTGGGAGACCCAGTACTTC.

The CDR3 DNA reads TGTGCCAGCAGTTACTCTGCGATGAACACTGAAGCTTTCTTT. It specifies CASSYSAMNTEAFF. The rearrangement links TRBV6-5 to TRBJ1-1; D uncertain. This CDR3 is built from 14 residues. With 0 bases removed from V and 0 bases from J, the gap between germline ends came to 5 bases. Germline CDR1 and CDR2: MNHEY and SVGAGI.

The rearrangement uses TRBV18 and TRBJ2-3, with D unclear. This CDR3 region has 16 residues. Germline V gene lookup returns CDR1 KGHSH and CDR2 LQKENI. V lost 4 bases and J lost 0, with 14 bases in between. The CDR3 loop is CASSLLAQASTDTQYF. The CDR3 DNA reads TGTGCCAGCTCACTTTTGGCGCAGGCGAGCACAGATACGCAGTATTTT. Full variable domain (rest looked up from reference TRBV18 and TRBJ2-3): NAGVMQNPRHLVRRRGQEARLRCSPMKGHSHVYWYRQLPEEGLKFMVYLQKENIIDESGMPKERFSAEFPKEGPSILRIQQVVRGDSAAYFCASSLLAQASTDTQYFGPGTRLTVL.

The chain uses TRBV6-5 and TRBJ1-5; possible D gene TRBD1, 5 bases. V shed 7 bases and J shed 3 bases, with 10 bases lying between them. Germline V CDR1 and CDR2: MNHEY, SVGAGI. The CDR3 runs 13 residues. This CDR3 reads CASTRGYNQPQHF. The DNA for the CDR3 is TGTGCCAGCACTAGGGGTTACAATCAGCCCCAGCATTTT.

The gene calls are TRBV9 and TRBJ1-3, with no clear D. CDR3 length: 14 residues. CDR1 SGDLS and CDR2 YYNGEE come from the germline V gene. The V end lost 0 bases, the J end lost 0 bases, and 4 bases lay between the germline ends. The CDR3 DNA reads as TGTGCCAGCAGCGTAGGCGACTCTGGAAACACCATATATTTT. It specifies CASSVGDSGNTIYF.

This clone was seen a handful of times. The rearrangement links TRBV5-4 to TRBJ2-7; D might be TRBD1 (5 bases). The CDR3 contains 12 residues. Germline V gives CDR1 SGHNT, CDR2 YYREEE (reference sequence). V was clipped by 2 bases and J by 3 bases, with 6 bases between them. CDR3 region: CASSFQGYEQYV. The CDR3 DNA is TGTGCCAGCAGCTTTCAGGGCTACGAGCAGTACGTC.

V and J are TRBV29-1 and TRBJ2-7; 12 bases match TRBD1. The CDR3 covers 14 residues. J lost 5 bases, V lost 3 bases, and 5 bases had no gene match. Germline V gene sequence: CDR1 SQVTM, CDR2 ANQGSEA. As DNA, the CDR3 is TGCAGCGTTGAGCGGGGACAGGGGGCCGACGAGCAGTACTTC. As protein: CSVERGQGADEQYF.

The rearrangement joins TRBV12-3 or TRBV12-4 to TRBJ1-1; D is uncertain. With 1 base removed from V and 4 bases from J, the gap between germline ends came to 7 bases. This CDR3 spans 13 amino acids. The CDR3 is CASSLGPGTEAFF. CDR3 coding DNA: TGTGCCAGCAGTTTAGGTCCGGGCACTGAAGCTTTCTTT.

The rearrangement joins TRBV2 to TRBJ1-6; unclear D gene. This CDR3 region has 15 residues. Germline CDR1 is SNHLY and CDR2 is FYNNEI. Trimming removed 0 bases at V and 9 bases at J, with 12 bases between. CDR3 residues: CASSEAGGTLSPLHF. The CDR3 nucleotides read TGTGCCAGCAGTGAAGCGGGAGGTACCCTTTCACCCCTCCACTTT.

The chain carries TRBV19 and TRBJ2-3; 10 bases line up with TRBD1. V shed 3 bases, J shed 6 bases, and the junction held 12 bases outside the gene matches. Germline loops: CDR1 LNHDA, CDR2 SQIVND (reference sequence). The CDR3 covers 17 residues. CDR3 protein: CASSIPPLTGGGDTQYF. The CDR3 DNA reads TGTGCCAGTAGTATTCCCCCGCTGACAGGGGGCGGCGATACGCAGTATTTT. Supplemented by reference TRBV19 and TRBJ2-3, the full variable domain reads DGGITQSPKYLFRKEGQNVTLSCEQNLNHDAMYWYRQDPGQGLRLIYYSQIVNDFQKGDIAEGYSVSREKKESFPLTVTSAQKNPTAFYLCASSIPPLTGGGDTQYFGPGTRLTVL.

CDR3 bases: TGTGCCAGCAGCGCCGGGACTAGCGGGTTAGGGAATACGCAGTATTTT. This encodes CASSAGTSGLGNTQYF. This chain joins TRBV5-8 and TRBJ2-3; 12 bases match TRBD2. The CDR3 is 16 residues long. CDR1 and CDR2 (germline): SGHTS, YDEGEE. After removal of 4 bases from V and 7 bases from J, the junction contained 10 bases not matched to a gene.

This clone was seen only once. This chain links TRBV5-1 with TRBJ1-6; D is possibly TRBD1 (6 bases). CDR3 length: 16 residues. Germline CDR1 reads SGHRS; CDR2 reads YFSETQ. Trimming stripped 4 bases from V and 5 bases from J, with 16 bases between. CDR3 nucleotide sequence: TGCGCCAGCAGCCCAACTTGGACAGAAAATAATTCACCCCTCCACTTT. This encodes CASSPTWTENNSPLHF.

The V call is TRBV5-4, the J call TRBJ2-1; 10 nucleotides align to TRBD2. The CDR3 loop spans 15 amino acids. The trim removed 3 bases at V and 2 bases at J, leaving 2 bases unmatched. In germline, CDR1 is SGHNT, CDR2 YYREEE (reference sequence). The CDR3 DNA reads TGTGCCAGCAGCTCAAGCGGGGGGGCCTACAATGAGCAGTTCTTC. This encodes CASSSSGGAYNEQFF.

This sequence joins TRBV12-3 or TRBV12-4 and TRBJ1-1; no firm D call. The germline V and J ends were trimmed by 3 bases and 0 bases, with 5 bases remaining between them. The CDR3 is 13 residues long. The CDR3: CASSFSVNTEAFF. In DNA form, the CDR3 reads TGTGCCAGCAGTTTTTCAGTGAACACTGAAGCTTTCTTT.

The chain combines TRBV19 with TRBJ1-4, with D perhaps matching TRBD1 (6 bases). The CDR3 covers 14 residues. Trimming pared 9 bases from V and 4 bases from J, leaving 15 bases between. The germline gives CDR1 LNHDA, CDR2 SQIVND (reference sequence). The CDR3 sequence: CASSSTGVNEKLFF. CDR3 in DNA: TGTGCCAGCAGTTCGACAGGAGTTAATGAAAAACTGTTTTTT.

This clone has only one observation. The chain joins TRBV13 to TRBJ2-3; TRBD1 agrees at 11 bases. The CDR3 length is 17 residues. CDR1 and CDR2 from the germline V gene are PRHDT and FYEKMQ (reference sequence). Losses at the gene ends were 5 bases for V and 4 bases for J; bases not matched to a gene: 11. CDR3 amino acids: CASSLGTGGTGPDTQYF. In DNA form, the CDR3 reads TGTGCCAGCAGCCTCGGGACAGGGGGTACGGGCCCAGATACGCAGTATTTT. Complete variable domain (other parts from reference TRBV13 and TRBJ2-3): AAGVIQSPRHLIKEKRETATLKCYPIPRHDTVYWYQQGPGQDPQFLISFYEKMQSDKGSIPDRFSAQQFSDYHSELNMSSLELGDSALYFCASSLGTGGTGPDTQYFGPGTRLTVL.